Listed here is a single T cell receptor beta chain. This clonotype was detected many times. Its antigen is not yet known. Base-call qualities are not available, and no considerably larger clone is one nucleotide away. The TCR beta CDR3 regions were amplified from RNA transcripts. For the first round of RT-PCR on the TCR CDR3, the HTBI primer set was used together with the Qiagen OneStep RT-PCR kit. A second multiplex PCR round built the libraries, followed by size selection and purification. The libraries were sequenced on an Illumina HiSeq2000 using paired-end 100 bp reads. The study's own analysis went as follows. SOAPnuke was used to process the raw data, removing reads that contained adapters or uncalled bases, had a mean Phred below 15, or lacked an exact match to the constant primer or identifier. High-quality paired reads were merged with COPE v1.2.5, and unique nucleotide sequences were defined as clonotypes. MiTCR v1.1 was used to align the clonotypes against IMGT TRBV, TRBD and TRBJ reference segments. The analysis was restricted to V-J combinations with a frequency above 0.0001, which together covered approximately 99% of the repertoires. A TCS score was defined as the ratio between F50 (clonal expansion) and ExV (chaos), using BLOSUM62-based TCRdist between CDR3 peptides within each V-J. Welch's t-statistics and random forest reduced roughly 500 V-J features to under 15, which were used in a naive Bayes classifier (R e1071). TCRdb cleaned the public reads at Q25 with fastp, built clones with MiXCR and kept in-frame beta chains. One record per CDR3 amino acid sequence lists the most common genes and DNA. What appears here as the V and J calls and clone size reflects TCRdb's work, not the paper's. Across this sample there are a few hundred thousand distinct CDR3 sequences, with more than 14% seen only once. Together, the top ten hold roughly 14% of the sample.

This sample is drawn from a study of T cells in Graves' hyperthyroidism and ophthalmopathy (dated by TCRdb to the late 2010s). For the wider study: Peripheral blood was sampled at the time of initial diagnosis, prior to any treatment. TCR V-J signatures able to tell the groups apart were searched for in a discovery cohort of 100 or so patients, of whom roughly 42 had Graves' ophthalmopathy and roughly 58 had stable Graves' hyperthyroidism. Whether ophthalmopathy could be predicted prospectively was tested in an independent validation cohort made up of under 20 hyperthyroidism patients plus 17 patients who later progressed to ophthalmopathy. The roughly 94 discovery patients were randomly divided into training and test sets at a 7:3 ratio. In six Graves' hyperthyroidism patients, the study also compared T-cell repertoires from thyroid tissue with T-cell repertoires from blood. Following sampling, methimazole starting at 30 mg daily was given to hyperthyroidism patients, and high-dose intravenous methylprednisolone was given to ophthalmopathy patients. According to the paper, TCR Vbeta CDR3 sequencing was carried out on some 140 peripheral blood samples, which came from fewer than 50 ophthalmopathy, around 74 hyperthyroidism and 17 progressor patients. Study-wide findings and limitations: No statistical method was used to fix the sample size in advance, and group allocation was not hidden from the investigators. Most expanded thyroid clonotypes (frequency above 0.001) were also detected in blood, a finding suggesting that blood repertoires may reflect thyroid immune responses. Ophthalmopathy was separated from stable hyperthyroidism by a 13 V-J signature model, with around 90% sensitivity and just over 81% specificity obtained in cross-validation and 80%/75% obtained in testing. In validation, the model predicted progression to ophthalmopathy with just under 71% sensitivity and roughly 72% specificity, a median of about 6 months before onset.

CDR3 length: 16 amino acids, cysteine to phenylalanine. Only CDR3 DNA remains: 48 bases, in frame from the first base. Trimming takes 5 bases from V and 4 bases from J, and the germline ends sit 21 bases apart. The germline V gene yields SGHRS for CDR1 and YFSETQ for CDR2. The hyperthyroidism patients were between 18 and 65 years old and newly diagnosed, with a disease duration of less than 2 months. The study excluded patients with uncontrolled infections, other autoimmune diseases, pregnancy or lactation. Diagnoses were based on clinical symptoms, serum thyroxine and TRAb, thyroid ultrasound and orbital computed tomography. For progressor patients, blood was drawn at the first diagnosis of hyperthyroidism, before any ophthalmopathy symptoms had appeared. PBMCs were isolated from around 10 ml of fresh peripheral blood by Ficoll-Paque density gradient centrifugation. Progressor patients were initially diagnosed with Graves' hyperthyroidism and developed ophthalmopathy during follow-up. Total RNA was extracted using Trizol reagent, and RNA quality was assessed on an Agilent 2100 Bioanalyzer.

This TCR derives from a woman aged 40-49 years with Graves' hyperthyroidism that later progressed to Graves' ophthalmopathy. In this chain, TRBV5-1 is recombined with TRBJ1-2; D gene: possibly TRBD1, on 5 matching bases. The material sequenced was blood. The CDR3 corresponds to CASRAWGGAKPYGYTF. The nucleotide sequence is given as TGCGCCAGCAGAGCTTGGGGGGGTGCAAAACCCTATGGCTACACCTTC.